This T cell receptor (beta chain) is drawn from a study of OX40 agonist ivuxolimab in advanced cancers. Notes on the research overall: Ivuxolimab, which targeted the costimulatory receptor OX40 (CD134), was an agonistic, fully human IgG2 monoclonal antibody. Intravenous ivuxolimab was administered to patients every 2 weeks at six dose levels: 0.01, 0.1, 0.3, 1.5, 3 and 10 mg/kg. Of the 52 patients in dose escalation, some 20 had hepatocellular carcinoma, around 15 had melanoma, 9 had renal cell carcinoma and 9 had head and neck cancer. The dose-escalation cohort was 82.7% male with a mean age of about 60 years, ranging from about 23 to 85. Patients were allowed to have had prior anti-PD-1, anti-PD-L1 or anti-CTLA-4 therapy, and approximately 40% of the dose-escalation patients had been treated with checkpoint inhibitors. Partial responses occurred in three dose-escalation patients: two with cutaneous melanoma and one with hepatocellular carcinoma. The purpose of peripheral TCRbeta sequencing was to test whether ivuxolimab changed TCR sequence diversity and led to clonal T-cell expansion. The paper covers the monotherapy dose-escalation part of the phase I ivuxolimab trial, which included N of about 56 patients.

Genomic DNA was isolated from the sorted cells so that the TCRbeta CDR3 region could be sequenced. TCRbeta CDR3 regions were sequenced using the immunoSEQ Assay. TCRdb took over this immuneACCESS table, retaining in-frame rearrangements with V and J assigned. Such tables are incomplete; in checked studies, under half of the missing clones stem from an unresolved V gene, and the remainder is unexplained. This sample lists fewer than 50,000 clones; around 89% were detected once. Approximately 0.6% of the sample belongs to the ten largest clones. Based on the germline V gene, the CDR1 and CDR2 sequences are MNHEY and SVGAGI. Including cysteine and phenylalanine, the CDR3 has 12 amino acids. CDR3 DNA only is kept here, 36 bases in frame from base 1. Relative to germline, V is 5 bases shorter and J is 8 bases shorter, with 12 bases between their ends. The paper's findings and limits, for the study overall: Low levels of normalized T-cell clonal expansion were also seen in some patients who did not respond. In partial responders in the 0.1-3.0 mg/kg groups, normalized peripheral clonal expansion was found to be among the lowest, especially among CD8+ T cells. After ivuxolimab, more expanded clones were found on average in CD8+ T cells than in CD4+ T cells. At doses of 0.1 to 3.0 mg/kg, clonal expansion of both CD4+ and CD8+ T cells in blood was seen between baseline and week 6. Antigen specificity was not determined for the clonally expanded peripheral T cells.

The trial excluded patients who had a history of autoimmune disease or were on systemic immunosuppression. Peripheral blood for TCR sequencing was collected from all dose cohorts at baseline, on cycle 4 day 1, and on cycle 7 day 1. The samples were taken from a phase I, first-in-human, multicenter, open-label dose-escalation trial of ivuxolimab. Adults with locally advanced or metastatic head and neck squamous cell, hepatocellular, melanoma or renal cell carcinoma were enrolled in the trial. CD4+ and CD8+ T cells were sorted separately from peripheral blood before TCR sequencing. Notes on this clone: Its antigen is unknown. No much larger clone is present one base from it, and per-base qualities are unavailable.

This material consisted of CD4+ or CD8+ T cells sorted from blood, taken in a trial of the OX40 agonist ivuxolimab. The origin of this receptor is an adult with an advanced solid tumor such as melanoma, head and neck, liver or kidney cancer. Recombination connected TRBV6-5 to TRBJ1-2; the D gene identity is not certain. This receptor carries the CDR3 CASSPDSWGYTF. The sequenced DNA: TGTGCCAGCAGTCCCGATAGCTGGGGCTACACCTTC.